The 27 T cell receptor beta chains below all came from one sample that was sequenced in a study of blood T cells in healthy people across ages. For the second PCR, which ran for about 7 to 11 cycles, a sample-barcoded 5' primer and a J-beta primer mix were used. MiXCR, run by TCRdb on the 5' RACE reads, gives a single entry per CDR3 protein. The profile shows fewer than 2,000,000 distinct CDR3 sequences, 39% of them singletons. Source material: blood. The receptors were sampled from a human donor in good health.

The count of this clonotype is one. The chain has TRBV3-1 and TRBJ1-2; D possibly corresponds to TRBD1 (5 bases). The V and J ends lost 1 base and 1 base respectively, with 13 bases between them. From germline, CDR1 is LGHDT and CDR2 YNNKEL (reference sequence). CDR3 size: 16 residues. DNA of the CDR3: TGTGCCAGCAGCCAAGGAACGGGGGGTGTTAACTATGGCTACACCTTC. Protein sequence: CASSQGTGGVNYGYTF.

The J gene is TRBJ2-1, the V gene TRBV13, with 9 nucleotides matching TRBD1. The V gene's germline CDR1 is PRHDT and CDR2 FYEKMQ (reference sequence). The V segment lost 5 bases and the J segment 13 bases; nucleotides outside the gene matches: 12. There are 14 residues in the CDR3. Here the CDR3 reads CASSTYIKQGAQFF. In nucleotides, the CDR3 is TGTGCCAGCAGCACCTACATAAAACAGGGGGCTCAGTTCTTC. Complete variable domain (other parts from reference TRBV13 and TRBJ2-1): AAGVIQSPRHLIKEKRETATLKCYPIPRHDTVYWYQQGPGQDPQFLISFYEKMQSDKGSIPDRFSAQQFSDYHSELNMSSLELGDSALYFCASSTYIKQGAQFFGPGTRLTVL.

At least ten counts were recorded for this clonotype. This sequence joins TRBV7-2 and TRBJ2-6, with D hard to call. Trimming took 5 bases from V and 0 from J, leaving 14 bases between them. CDR1 SGHTA and CDR2 FQGNSA come from the germline V gene. The length of the CDR3 is 17 residues. CDR3 protein: CASSQSGQTSGANVLTF. Here the CDR3 DNA reads TGTGCCAGCAGCCAGTCAGGTCAGACCTCTGGGGCCAACGTCCTGACTTTC.

This clonotype occurred once. The chain carries TRBV27 and TRBJ2-1; 7 nucleotides align to TRBD2. Germline-derived CDR1 and CDR2 are MNHEY and SMNVEV (reference sequence). The CDR3 totals 17 residues. With 3 bases clipped from V and 7 bases from J, the junction kept 15 bases outside the gene matches. CDR3 sequence (DNA): TGTGCCAGCAGTTTTTTGGGGGGAGGACTAGGAGGAAATGAGCAGTTCTTC. Amino acids: CASSFLGGGLGGNEQFF.

The rearrangement joins TRBV11-3 to TRBJ1-1; D gene unclear. Germline CDR1 is SGHNT and CDR2 is YENEEA. This CDR3 spans 14 amino acids. Trimming cost V 7 bases and J 5 bases, with 17 bases left between them. Written as DNA, the CDR3 is TGTGCCAGCACCCAGACCCGCCTGGGTACTGAAGCTTTCTTT. Translated: CASTQTRLGTEAFF.

This clonotype was observed a handful of times. V usage is TRBV7-9 and J usage is TRBJ2-3; 14 nucleotides match TRBD2. Germline V gene lookup returns CDR1 SEHNR and CDR2 FQNEAQ (reference sequence). Losses at the gene ends were 6 bases for V and 0 bases for J; bases not matched to a gene: 5. This CDR3 region has 17 residues. The CDR3 sequence: CASSWTSGGTSTDTQYF. The CDR3, as DNA: TGTGCCAGCAGTTGGACTAGCGGGGGGACTAGCACAGATACGCAGTATTTT.

This clonotype was seen once. V and J are TRBV9 and TRBJ1-5; D not resolved. The CDR3 is made up of 14 amino acids. Per germline, CDR1 SGDLS and CDR2 YYNGEE. V gave up 4 bases and J gave up 6 bases, with 14 bases separating them. The CDR3 protein is CASSPGPSGQPQHF. Here the CDR3 DNA reads TGTGCCAGCAGCCCCGGGCCCTCCGGTCAGCCCCAGCATTTT.

This clonotype appeared a few times. The V and J genes are TRBV29-1 and TRBJ2-1; D gene uncertain. V dropped 3 bases and J dropped 2 bases, with 11 bases sitting between them. CDR1 and CDR2 (germline): SQVTM, ANQGSEA. The length of the CDR3 is 14 residues. The DNA of the CDR3 is TGCAGCGTTGAGTCGGAGCATACCTACAATGAGCAGTTCTTC. As protein: CSVESEHTYNEQFF.

The V call is TRBV4-1, the J call TRBJ2-7; TRBD2 agrees at 11 bases. The CDR3 spans 13 residues. The ends lost 2 bases at V and 12 bases at J; junction bases unmatched: 6. Germline CDR1 MGHRA, CDR2 YSYEKL. This CDR3 reads CASSQPTSGERYF. The CDR3 coding sequence is TGCGCCAGCAGCCAACCGACTAGCGGGGAACGGTACTTC.

This clonotype was seen only a few times. The chain employs TRBV27 and TRBJ2-3; 8 nucleotides agree with TRBD2. With V trimmed by 5 bases and J by 2 bases, 9 bases remained unmatched. The CDR3 loop spans 16 amino acids. Germline V CDR1 and CDR2: MNHEY, SMNVEV (reference sequence). The CDR3 loop is CASSPRSGVLTDTQYF. As DNA, the CDR3 is TGTGCCAGCAGTCCACGTAGCGGGGTGCTCACAGATACGCAGTATTTT.

The chain combines TRBV29-1 with TRBJ2-5; D may be TRBD1 (6 bases). This CDR3 has 14 residues. The germline CDR1 and CDR2 sequences are SQVTM and ANQGSEA. The ends were cut back, 7 bases at V and 4 bases at J, with 19 bases in the middle. In DNA form, the CDR3 reads TGCAGCGGGGATATACAGGGTTCGCGAGAGACCCAGTACTTC. It is translated as CSGDIQGSRETQYF.

This clonotype was found a few times. A read error may account for a junction end that differs from germline. The genes are TRBV7-9 and TRBJ2-1; weak D call: TRBD2 (5 bases). Per the germline V gene, CDR1 is SEHNR and CDR2 is FQNEAQ (reference sequence). The CDR3 is made up of 13 amino acids. This CDR3 is CASSPLPDYERFF. The CDR3 bases are TGTGCCAGCAGCCCACTACCTGACTATGAGCGGTTCTTC.

As concerns this clonotype: The junction departs from the called germline gene at one end, perhaps through a read error. This chain connects TRBV18 to TRBJ2-3; no firm D call. Germline assignment: CDR1 KGHSH and CDR2 LQKENI. CDR3 length: 16 amino acids. The CDR3 loop reads CAGSPQAATSTDTQYF. In nucleotides, the CDR3 is TGTGCCGGCTCACCCCAGGCAGCGACTAGCACAGATACGCAGTATTTT.

The rearrangement links TRBV10-3 to TRBJ2-7, with 7 bases fitting TRBD1. The trim removed 0 bases at V and 2 bases at J, leaving 4 bases unmatched. This CDR3 region has 15 residues. Germline V gene sequence: CDR1 ENHRY, CDR2 SYGVKD. For the CDR3, the DNA is TGTGCCATCAGTGAGTCGACGGGACAGACCTACGAGCAGTACTTC. The encoded protein is CAISESTGQTYEQYF.

The V call is TRBV7-9, the J call TRBJ2-3; 7 bases agree with TRBD2. Per germline, CDR1 SEHNR and CDR2 FQNEAQ (reference sequence). The ends lost 8 bases at V and 0 bases at J; junction bases unmatched: 8. The CDR3 is 15 residues long. CDR3 bases: TGTGCCAGCGTCAGAAGCGGGGCGAGCACAGATACGCAGTATTTT. The encoded protein is CASVRSGASTDTQYF.

The CDR3 DNA follows: TGCAGTGCTTTTGTCCTCTTCTCCTACAATGAGCAGTTCTTC. Translating it yields CSAFVLFSYNEQFF. This chain links TRBV20-1 with TRBJ2-1; D gene uncertain. Trimming shortened V by 5 bases and J by 0 bases, and 11 bases separated the two germline ends. CDR1 and CDR2 (germline): DFQATT, SNEGSKA (reference sequence). CDR3 length equals 14 residues.

This clonotype was seen a handful of times. The chain uses TRBV14 and TRBJ2-6; D is uncertain. Germline-derived CDR1 and CDR2 are SGHDN and FVKESK. The CDR3 consists of 17 residues. Trimming pared 4 bases from V and 1 base from J, leaving 14 bases between. The CDR3, as DNA: TGTGCCAGCAGCCCTACGGACGCCCGGTCTGGGGCCAACGTCCTGACTTTC. It yields the protein CASSPTDARSGANVLTF.

The J gene is TRBJ1-2, the V gene TRBV10-3; possibly TRBD1 for D (6 bases). CDR1 is ENHRY, CDR2 SYGVKD, per germline. The CDR3 has 15 amino acids. The V gene lost 2 bases and the J gene lost 3 bases, with 13 bases spanning the gap. The CDR3 nucleotides read TGTGCCATCAGTGAGAGAGGGGGGATTGACTATGGCTACACCTTC. Protein sequence: CAISERGGIDYGYTF.

The genes are TRBV20-1 and TRBJ1-1, with 7 bases that match TRBD1. The CDR3 covers 13 residues. After removal of 6 bases from V and 3 bases from J, the junction contained 7 bases not matched to a gene. Germline CDR1 DFQATT, CDR2 SNEGSKA (reference sequence). The CDR3 here is CSAQTGNYTEAFF. Here the CDR3 DNA reads TGCAGTGCGCAGACAGGGAACTACACTGAAGCTTTCTTT.

The chain recombines TRBV15 with TRBJ1-4; TRBD1 aligns across 8 bases. This CDR3 has 16 amino acids. Looked up from germline, CDR1 is LNHNV and CDR2 is YYDKDF (reference sequence). V lost 4 bases, J lost 9 bases, and 13 bases stayed unmatched. CDR3 residues: CATSIRQGRASKKLFF. CDR3 sequence (DNA): TGTGCCACCAGCATTCGACAGGGGCGAGCTTCCAAAAAACTGTTTTTT.

The chain has TRBV7-2 and TRBJ2-7, with D tentatively TRBD2 (6 bases). The CDR3 covers 17 residues. Looked up from germline, CDR1 is SGHTA and CDR2 is FQGNSA. V lost 1 base, J lost 1 base, and 17 bases lay in between. The CDR3 region has the DNA TGTGCCAGCAGCTTAGGGTTGCGGGGTAAGATATCCTACGAGCAGTACTTC. Its protein is CASSLGLRGKISYEQYF.

Many counts were recorded for this clonotype. The rearrangement uses TRBV6-5 and TRBJ2-7; 8 nucleotides agree with TRBD1. Germline values: CDR1 MNHEY, CDR2 SVGAGI. Trimming removed 5 bases from V and 3 bases from J; junction bases left unmatched: 6. The CDR3 length is 14 residues. The CDR3 DNA reads TGTGCCAGCAGTGTGGACAGGGACCTCTACGAGCAGTACTTC. Translation gives CASSVDRDLYEQYF.

The V call is TRBV13, the J call TRBJ1-4, with 10 nucleotides matching TRBD1. In germline, CDR1 is PRHDT, CDR2 FYEKMQ (reference sequence). The CDR3 runs 19 residues. V lost 1 base, J lost 0 bases, and 8 bases stayed unmatched. The CDR3 DNA reads as TGTGCCAGCAGCTTAGATGGGACAGGGGACCCAGCAACTAATGAAAAACTGTTTTTT. As protein: CASSLDGTGDPATNEKLFF.

The chain joins TRBV20-1 to TRBJ2-1, with 9 bases fitting TRBD1. Germline V gene sequence: CDR1 DFQATT, CDR2 SNEGSKA (reference sequence). The junction had 7 bases not matched to a gene; V was cut back by 5 bases and J by 2 bases. CDR3 length: 15 residues. CDR3 in amino acids: CSAYRDRVTYNEQFF. The CDR3 DNA reads as TGCAGTGCTTACAGGGACAGGGTGACCTACAATGAGCAGTTCTTC.

This chain links TRBV18 with TRBJ2-3; 8 bases fit TRBD2. Germline loops: CDR1 KGHSH, CDR2 LQKENI. V shed 2 bases, J shed 5 bases, and the junction held 9 bases outside the gene matches. This CDR3 is built from 16 residues. The CDR3 here is CASSPIGGAIGDTQYF. In nucleotides, the CDR3 is TGTGCCAGCTCACCAATCGGGGGGGCTATTGGAGATACGCAGTATTTT.

The chain links TRBV15 to TRBJ2-3, with D perhaps given as TRBD1 or TRBD2 (5 bases each). Deletions cut 3 bases from V and 2 bases from J, with 24 bases between. Germline values: CDR1 LNHNV, CDR2 YYDKDF (reference sequence). This CDR3 comprises 19 residues. The chain's CDR3 is CATSRDLGAPRPTTDTQYF. CDR3 nucleotide sequence: TGTGCCACCAGCAGGGATCTCGGGGCTCCCAGACCCACCACAGATACGCAGTATTTT.

V gene TRBV24-1 combines with J gene TRBJ2-7; D is possibly TRBD1 (5 bases). This CDR3 comprises 13 residues. CDR1 and CDR2 from the germline V gene are KGHDR and SFDVKD. V lost 3 bases to trimming and J lost 3 bases, with 8 bases between them. As DNA, the CDR3 is TGTGCCACCAGTGATAGCAGGGTCTACGAGCAGTACTTC. Encoded protein: CATSDSRVYEQYF.